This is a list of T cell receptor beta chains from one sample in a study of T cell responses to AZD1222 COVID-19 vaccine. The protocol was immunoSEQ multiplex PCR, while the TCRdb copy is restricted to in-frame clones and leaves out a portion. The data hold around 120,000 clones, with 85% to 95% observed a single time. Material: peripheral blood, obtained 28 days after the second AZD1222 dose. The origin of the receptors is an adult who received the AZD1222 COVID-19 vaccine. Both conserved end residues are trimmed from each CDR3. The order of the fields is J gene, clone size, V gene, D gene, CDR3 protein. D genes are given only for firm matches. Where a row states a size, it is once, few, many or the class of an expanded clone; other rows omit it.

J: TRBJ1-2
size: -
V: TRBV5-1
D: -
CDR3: ASSPAMGARAGYT

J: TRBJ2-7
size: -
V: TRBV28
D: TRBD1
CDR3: ASSLSGQGYYEQY

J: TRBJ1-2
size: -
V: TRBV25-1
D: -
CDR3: ASRAGTDYGYT

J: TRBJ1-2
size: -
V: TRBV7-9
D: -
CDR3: ASSNPDEGGYT

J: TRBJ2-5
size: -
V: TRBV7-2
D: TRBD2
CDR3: ASSIQAGGSPRETQY

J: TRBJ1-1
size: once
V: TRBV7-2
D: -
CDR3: ASSLGTEIPEAF

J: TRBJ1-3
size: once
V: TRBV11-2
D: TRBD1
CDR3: ASSLQGGSGNTIY

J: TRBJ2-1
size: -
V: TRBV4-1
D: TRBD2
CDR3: ASSHTSGYNEQF

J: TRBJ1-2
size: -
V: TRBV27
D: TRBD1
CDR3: ASLDRAGGGYGYT

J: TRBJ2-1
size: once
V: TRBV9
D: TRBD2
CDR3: ASSVEGLALGQF

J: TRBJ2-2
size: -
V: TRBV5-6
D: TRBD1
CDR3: ASSADRGRTGELF

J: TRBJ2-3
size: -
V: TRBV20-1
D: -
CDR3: SASRDGEITDTQY

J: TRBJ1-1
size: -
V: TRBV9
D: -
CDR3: ASSVDLKAEAF

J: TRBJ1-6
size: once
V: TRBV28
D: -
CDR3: ASSLWDKDSPLH

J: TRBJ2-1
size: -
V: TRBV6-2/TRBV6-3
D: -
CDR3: ASSYSSSLFSYNEQF

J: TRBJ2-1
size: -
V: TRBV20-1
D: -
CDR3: SASLGNEQF

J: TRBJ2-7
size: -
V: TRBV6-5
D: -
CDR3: ASGQDYEQY

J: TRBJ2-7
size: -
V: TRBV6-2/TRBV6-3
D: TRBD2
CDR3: ASSYGTSGARTYEQY

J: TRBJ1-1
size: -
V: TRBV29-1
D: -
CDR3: SASRESGRTEAF

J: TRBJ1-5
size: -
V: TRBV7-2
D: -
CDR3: ASSLPNQPQH

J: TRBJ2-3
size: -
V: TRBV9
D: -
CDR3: ASSVVSSRTDTQY

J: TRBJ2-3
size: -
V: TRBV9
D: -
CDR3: ASSPFMSTDTQY

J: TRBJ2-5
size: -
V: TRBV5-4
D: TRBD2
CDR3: ASSRAWSSGRRGYQETQY

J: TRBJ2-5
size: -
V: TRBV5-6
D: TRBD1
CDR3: ASSRTGYQETQY

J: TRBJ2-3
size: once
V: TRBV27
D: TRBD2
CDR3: ASSLIGGRAFGTQY

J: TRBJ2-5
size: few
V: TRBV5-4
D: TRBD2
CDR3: ASSGGRAEETQY

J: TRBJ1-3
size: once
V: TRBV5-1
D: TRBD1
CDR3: ASSLTGAGGNTIY

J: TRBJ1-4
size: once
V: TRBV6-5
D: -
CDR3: ASSLGRAEKLF

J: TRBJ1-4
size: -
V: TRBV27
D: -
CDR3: ASSRGLQEKLF

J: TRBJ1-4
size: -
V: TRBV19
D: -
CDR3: ASSPPEQFNEKLF

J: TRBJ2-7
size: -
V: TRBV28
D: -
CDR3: ASSFGQTGKQY

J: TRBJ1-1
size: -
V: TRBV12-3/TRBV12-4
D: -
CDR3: ASSLGTDFEAF

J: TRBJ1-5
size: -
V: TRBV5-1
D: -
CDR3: ASSLGGSGDQPQH

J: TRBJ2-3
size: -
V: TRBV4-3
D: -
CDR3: ASSQDWGREQY

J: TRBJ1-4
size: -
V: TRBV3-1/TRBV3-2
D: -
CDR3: ASRNRDGGDEKLF

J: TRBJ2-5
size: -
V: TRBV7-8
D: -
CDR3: ASSVTRDFFETQY

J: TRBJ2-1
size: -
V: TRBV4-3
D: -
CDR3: ASSQDLAGVGNEQF

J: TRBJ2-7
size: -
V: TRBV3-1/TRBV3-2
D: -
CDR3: ASSHPRGEQY

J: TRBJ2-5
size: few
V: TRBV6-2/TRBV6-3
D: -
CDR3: ASSRAGTETQY

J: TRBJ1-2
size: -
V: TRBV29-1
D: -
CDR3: SVVVPSYGYT

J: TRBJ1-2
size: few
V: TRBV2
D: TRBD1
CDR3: ASSVGRGGANGYT

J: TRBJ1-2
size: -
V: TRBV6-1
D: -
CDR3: ASSEGGGASYGYT

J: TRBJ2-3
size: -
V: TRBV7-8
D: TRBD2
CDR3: ASSALAGGPPDTQY

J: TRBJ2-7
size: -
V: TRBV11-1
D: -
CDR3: ASSSSEGNEQY

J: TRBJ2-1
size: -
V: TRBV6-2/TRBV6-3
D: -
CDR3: ASSYSEGGNEQF

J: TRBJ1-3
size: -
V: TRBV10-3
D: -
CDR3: ATTTTSAGNTIY

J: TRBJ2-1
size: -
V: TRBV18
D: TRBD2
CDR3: ASSPPIAGAVNEQF

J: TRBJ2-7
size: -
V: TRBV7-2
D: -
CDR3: ASSLAGQSAYEQY

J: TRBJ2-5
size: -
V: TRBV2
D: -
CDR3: VSRQGRDQETQY

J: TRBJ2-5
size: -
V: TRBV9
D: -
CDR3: ASSLNEETQY

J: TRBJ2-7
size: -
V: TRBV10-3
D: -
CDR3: AISTPRAGHYEQY

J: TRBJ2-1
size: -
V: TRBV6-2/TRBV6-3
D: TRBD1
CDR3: ASSYSKRDRNYNEQF

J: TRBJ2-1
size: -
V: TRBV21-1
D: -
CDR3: ASSKIGLNNEQF

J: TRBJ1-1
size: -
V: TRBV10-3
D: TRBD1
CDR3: AITEGDRVNTEAF

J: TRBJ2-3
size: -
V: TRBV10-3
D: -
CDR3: AIKPAFSTDTQY

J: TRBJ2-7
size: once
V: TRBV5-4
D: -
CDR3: ASSLGDVGNEQY

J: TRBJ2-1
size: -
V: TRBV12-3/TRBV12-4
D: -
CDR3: ASRFAFNEQF

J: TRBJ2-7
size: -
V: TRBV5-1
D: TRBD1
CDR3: ASSTGAQGAHEQY

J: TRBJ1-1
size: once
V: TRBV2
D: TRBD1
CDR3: ASSGFQTGALRTEAF